This T cell receptor beta chain comes out of a study of CD8 T cells in ankylosing spondylitis. Study-wide results and limits: Disease-linked clones reportedly concentrated significantly in matched ankylosing spondylitis synovial fluid. What seemed typical of ankylosing spondylitis blood was a TCR beta motif built from roughly eight highly homologous variants. Peripheral blood samples showed relatively rare disease-linked clones, and these clones were CD8+. Prior literature has documented some motif variants in synovial fluid and blood from reactive arthritis.

The ends were cut back, 5 bases at V and 2 bases at J, with 16 bases in the middle. The CDR3 spans 17 residues. On this clonotype itself: Its antigen is unknown.

Via MiXCR, TCRdb re-called the 5' RACE reads, giving one row per CDR3 protein. The sample comprises roughly 150,000 distinct CDR3 sequences, roughly 34% of which are singletons, and 5.5% to 7.5% rests with the top ten. This receptor was identified in a male donor with ankylosing spondylitis. Sequences were obtained from synovial fluid, either unsorted or a sorted T cell fraction (not recorded which). This chain connects TRBV12-3 or TRBV12-4 to TRBJ2-6; D uncertain. This CDR3 reads CASSPSGSWAGANVLTF. In DNA, the CDR3 is TGTGCCAGCAGTCCTAGTGGCAGCTGGGCTGGGGCCAACGTCCTGACTTTC.